A single sample gave rise to the 8 T cell receptor beta chains below, sequenced in a study of T-cell reconstitution after alpha-beta-depleted transplantation in children. Unique molecular identifiers featured in how the TCRbeta library was prepared. TCRdb re-derived calls from the PCR reads in MiXCR, one entry per CDR3 protein. The data contain 210,000 or so distinct CDR3 sequences, 8% to 10% of them singletons. The material sequenced was PBMCs from the stem cell graft donor, taken from the stem cell graft. Source of these receptors: a human donor who donated a stem cell graft to a child with acute lymphoblastic leukemia.

At least ten counts were recorded for this clonotype. The chain recombines TRBV2 with TRBJ1-1; no clear D. CDR1 is SNHLY, CDR2 FYNNEI, per germline. Trimming left V 4 bases short and J 5 bases short, with 11 bases between. The CDR3 runs 13 residues. The CDR3 bases are TGTGCCAGCAGTGGGGTCGGAAGGACTGAAGCTTTCTTT. Translated: CASSGVGRTEAFF.

The gene calls are TRBV6-1 and TRBJ2-2; D gene ambiguous. Germline V lookup: CDR1 MNHNS, CDR2 SASEGT. The CDR3 runs to 12 residues. Trimming stripped 7 bases from V and 5 bases from J, with 8 bases between. The CDR3 protein is CASTIGTGELFF. The CDR3 DNA reads TGTGCCAGCACCATAGGGACCGGGGAGCTGTTTTTT.

This clonotype was counted only a few times. The gene calls are TRBV5-1 and TRBJ2-7, with 11 bases identical to TRBD1. CDR3 length: 16 residues. Germline V lookup: CDR1 SGHRS, CDR2 YFSETQ. J was trimmed by 10 bases and V by 4 bases; bases with no gene match: 16. The chain's CDR3 is CASSPGRGTGGMPQYF. Written as DNA, the CDR3 is TGCGCCAGCAGCCCCGGGCGTGGGACAGGGGGAATGCCTCAGTACTTC. Together with reference TRBV5-1 and TRBJ2-7, the CDR3 gives the full variable domain: KAGVTQTPRYLIKTRGQQVTLSCSPISGHRSVSWYQQTPGQGLQFLFEYFSETQRNKGNFPGRFSGRQFSNSRSEMNVSTLELGDSALYLCASSPGRGTGGMPQYFGPGTRLTVT.

The sample holds many counts of this clonotype. V gene TRBV12-3 or TRBV12-4 combines with J gene TRBJ2-7; 7 nucleotides match TRBD2. This CDR3 is built from 13 residues. V dropped 4 bases and J dropped 6; count of bases not matched to a gene: 6. The CDR3 loop reads CASSWGGVPEQYF. Written as DNA, the CDR3 is TGTGCCAGCAGTTGGGGGGGGGTCCCCGAGCAGTACTTC.

A few counts support this clonotype. V gene TRBV20-1 combines with J gene TRBJ2-1; D might be TRBD2 (7 bases). This CDR3 is built from 16 residues. CDR1 and CDR2 from the germline V gene are DFQATT and SNEGSKA (reference sequence). Trimming left V 6 bases short and J 7 bases short, with 25 bases between. The CDR3 nucleotides are TGCAGTGCCGAGGGTGAGGGGGGGCCTCATCGGAATGAGCAGTTCTTC. It codes for CSAEGEGGPHRNEQFF.

This clonotype was seen repeatedly, ten times or more. The gene calls are TRBV10-3 and TRBJ2-5; tentatively, D is TRBD1 or TRBD2 (5 bases each). The germline CDR1 and CDR2 sequences are ENHRY and SYGVKD. There are 14 residues in the CDR3. Trimming stripped 4 bases from V and 2 bases from J, with 11 bases between. CDR3 in DNA: TGTGCCATCAGTGGGGGGATTCCACAAGAGACCCAGTACTTC. Translating it yields CAISGGIPQETQYF.

This clonotype appeared many times. The chain links TRBV12-3 or TRBV12-4 to TRBJ2-5; 7 nucleotides agree with TRBD2. CDR3 length: 15 residues. V dropped 3 bases and J dropped 2; count of bases not matched to a gene: 6. This CDR3 is CASSFPAGLQETQYF. The CDR3 region has the DNA TGTGCCAGCAGTTTCCCAGCGGGACTACAAGAGACCCAGTACTTC.

This clonotype has at least ten counts. The genes are TRBV20-1 and TRBJ2-1; 10 nucleotides agree with TRBD1. The junction had 5 bases not matched to a gene; V was cut back by 0 bases and J by 3 bases. The length of the CDR3 is 16 residues. Germline loops: CDR1 DFQATT, CDR2 SNEGSKA (reference sequence). The CDR3 spells CSARDKDRGDYNEQFF. CDR3 coding DNA: TGCAGTGCTAGAGATAAGGACAGGGGGGACTACAATGAGCAGTTCTTC.